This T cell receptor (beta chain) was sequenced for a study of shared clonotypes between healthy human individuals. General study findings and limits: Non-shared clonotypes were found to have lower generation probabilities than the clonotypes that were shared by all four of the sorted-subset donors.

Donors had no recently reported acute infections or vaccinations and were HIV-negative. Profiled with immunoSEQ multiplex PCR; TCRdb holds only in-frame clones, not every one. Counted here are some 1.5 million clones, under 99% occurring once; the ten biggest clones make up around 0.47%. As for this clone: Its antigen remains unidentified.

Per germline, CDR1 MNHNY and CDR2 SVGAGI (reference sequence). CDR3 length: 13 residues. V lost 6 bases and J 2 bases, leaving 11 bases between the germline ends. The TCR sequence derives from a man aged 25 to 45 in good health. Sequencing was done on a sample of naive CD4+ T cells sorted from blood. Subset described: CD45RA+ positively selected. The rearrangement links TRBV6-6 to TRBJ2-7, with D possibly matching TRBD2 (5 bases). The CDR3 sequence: CASRWTATYEQYF. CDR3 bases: TGTGCCAGCAGGTGGACTGCAACCTACGAGCAGTACTTC.